What follows describes a single T cell receptor (beta chain). This entry comes from a study of blood T cell repertoires in COVID-19. Whole-study context: Spain, Italy and the United States supplied samples that represented acute and convalescent COVID-19. T cells, B-cell-depleted T cells, or PBMCs supplied cDNA or gDNA.

This CDR3 is built from 12 residues. Germline CDR1 is SQVTM and CDR2 is ANQGSEA. Trimming at V came to 7 bases and at J to 2 bases, leaving 2 bases not matched to a gene. Methods used by the authors: Estimation of nucleated cell counts was performed using reference gene primer amplification. This table comes from immunoSEQ multiplex PCR, and its TCRdb copy is limited to in-frame clones, with some not included. The V and J calls and clone size were taken over from that table, and D and trimming were inferred from the DNA. The sample has roughly 52,000 clones, over 75% seen once. The receptor was isolated from a human donor in a cohort sampled during active COVID-19. Sequenced sample: peripheral blood. The rearrangement uses TRBV29-1 and TRBJ2-5, with 9 bases lining up with TRBD1. The CDR3 sequence is CSAGQGQETQYF. The CDR3 DNA reads as TGCAGCGCGGGACAGGGACAAGAGACCCAGTACTTC. Variable domain in full (rest from reference TRBV29-1 and TRBJ2-5): SAVISQKPSRDICQRGTSLTIQCQVDSQVTMMFWYRQQPGQSLTLIATANQGSEATYESGFVIDKFPISRPNLTFSTLTVSNMSPEDSSIYLCSAGQGQETQYFGPGTRLLVL.